The 15 T cell receptor beta chains below come from one sample, sequenced in a study of monozygotic twins with inflammatory bowel disease. TCRdb reanalyzed the 5' RACE reads, giving one entry per CDR3 protein sequence and no DNA. The sample data list about 130,000 distinct CDR3 sequences. The source material was blood. Receptor source: a human donor with ulcerative colitis or Crohn's disease, or a healthy co-twin of an affected twin (not recorded which).

The genes are TRBV5-3 and TRBJ2-1; TCRdb lists TRBD2, though no DNA is available to test this call. TRBV5-3 has ORF status, its function being uncertain. The CDR3 has 16 residues. The CDR3: CARRRLAGAPYNEQFF.

This rearrangement joins TRBV5-1 to TRBJ1-1. The CDR3 extends over 13 amino acids. Germline CDR1 is SGHRS and CDR2 is YFSETQ. CDR3 region: CASSSTVNTEAFF. Together with reference TRBV5-1 and TRBJ1-1, the CDR3 gives the full variable domain: KAGVTQTPRYLIKTRGQQVTLSCSPISGHRSVSWYQQTPGQGLQFLFEYFSETQRNKGNFPGRFSGRQFSNSRSEMNVSTLELGDSALYLCASSSTVNTEAFFGQGTRLTVV.

The chain couples TRBV25-1 to TRBJ2-5; TCRdb returns TRBD1, unconfirmable since there is no DNA. The CDR3 loop spans 17 amino acids. In germline, CDR1 is MGHDK, CDR2 SYGVNS. CDR3 loop: CASSEFGPRDSGGTQDF.

The rearrangement uses TRBV5-6 and TRBJ1-1; lacking DNA, the TRBD1 call made by TCRdb goes unchecked. The CDR3 covers 15 residues. Germline V CDR1 and CDR2: SGHDT, YYEEEE. CDR3 amino acids: CASSETGPGRTEAFF.

The rearrangement joins TRBV6-2 or TRBV6-3 to TRBJ2-1; the TRBD1 assignment by TCRdb is unverifiable without DNA. Germline V CDR1 and CDR2: MNHEY, SVGEGT. The length of the CDR3 is 13 residues. CDR3 in amino acids: CASSILFRGEQFF.

J is TRBJ2-7 and V is TRBV28; with no DNA, the TCRdb D assignment of TRBD1 cannot be verified. Germline V lookup: CDR1 MDHEN, CDR2 SYDVKM. The CDR3 consists of 15 residues. The CDR3 region is CASRSGTGGFYEQYF.

The J gene is TRBJ2-3, the V gene TRBV20-1. The germline gives CDR1 DFQATT, CDR2 SNEGSKA (reference sequence). The CDR3 covers 12 residues. This CDR3 is CSAHRPTDTQYF.

The rearrangement uses TRBV29-1 and TRBJ1-1. The CDR3 spans 12 residues. Germline CDR1 is SQVTM and CDR2 is ANQGSEA. The CDR3 here is CSVVNPDTEAFF. The full variable domain, rest sourced from reference TRBV29-1 and TRBJ1-1, is SAVISQKPSRDICQRGTSLTIQCQVDSQVTMMFWYRQQPGQSLTLIATANQGSEATYESGFVIDKFPISRPNLTFSTLTVSNMSPEDSSIYLCSVVNPDTEAFFGQGTRLTVV.

The gene calls are TRBV7-9 and TRBJ1-1; TCRdb designates TRBD1, a call that cannot be tested without DNA. The CDR3 length is 15 residues. The V gene's germline CDR1 is SEHNR and CDR2 FQNEAQ (reference sequence). CDR3 sequence reads: CASSWVQGLNTEAFF. The complete variable domain, with remaining parts taken from reference TRBV7-9 and TRBJ1-1, reads DTGVSQNPRHKITKRGQNVTFRCDPISEHNRLYWYRQTLGQGPEFLTYFQNEAQLEKSRLLSDRFSAERPKGSFSTLEIQRTEQGDSAMYLCASSWVQGLNTEAFFGQGTRLTVV.

The CDR3 reads CASSWATDTQYF. The chain recombines TRBV5-1 with TRBJ2-3. Looked up from germline, CDR1 is SGHRS and CDR2 is YFSETQ. The CDR3 runs to 12 residues.

The chain joins TRBV7-8 to TRBJ2-7; TCRdb designates TRBD2, a call that cannot be tested without DNA. Germline CDR1 and CDR2: SGHVS and FQNEAQ. The CDR3 covers 14 residues. The CDR3 is CASRQTSGHYEQYF.

The V gene is TRBV24-1, the J gene TRBJ1-2. Germline CDR1 is KGHDR and CDR2 is SFDVKD. The length of the CDR3 is 12 residues. The CDR3: CATSGSMYGYTF.

This chain connects TRBV25-1 to TRBJ1-2; checking the TCRdb D call of TRBD1 is not possible without DNA. Germline V gene data show CDR1 as MGHDK and CDR2 as SYGVNS. This CDR3 has 14 residues. CDR3 amino acids: CASSPGPRYYGYTF.

This rearrangement joins TRBV3-1 to TRBJ1-4; TCRdb outputs TRBD1, but without DNA this stays unchecked. Germline lookup yields CDR1 LGHDT and CDR2 YNNKEL (reference sequence). This CDR3 is 15 amino acids long. CDR3 sequence: CASSQLQGFNEKLFF.

The genes are TRBV5-1 and TRBJ2-1; there is no DNA to check the TCRdb D call of TRBD2. This CDR3 is 16 amino acids long. Germline V lookup: CDR1 SGHRS, CDR2 YFSETQ. Here the CDR3 reads CASSTLRRQAVSEQFF.